Detailed here is one TCR beta chain. Its antigen remains unknown. The data were produced by immunoSEQ multiplex PCR, yet TCRdb's version contains in-frame clones alone and is incomplete. The table records roughly 400,000 clones, about 92% of them present only once. This sample is drawn from a study of Ad26.COV2.S vaccination and SARS-CoV-2 variants. Study-level background: Ad26.COV2.S given intramuscularly, once or twice 56 days apart.

As for treatment: around 19 received Ad26.COV2.S at low or high dose, single or two shots; about 5 received placebo; per-sample allocation not given. Day 63 following the first vaccine or placebo injection was when the samples were taken. Within Boston, the person who donated was an adult of 18-55 years. Findings of the study overall: Following vaccination, spike-specific CD8+ and CD4+ T cell responses reportedly exhibited substantial breadth. Possible underestimation of total T cell responses by the TCR breadth and depth analyses was noted.

Germline CDR1 and CDR2: LNHNV and YYDKDF (reference sequence). This CDR3 has 14 residues. J lost 2 bases, V lost 2 bases, and 1 base had no gene match. This clonotype originated in a person aged 18 to 65 who received the Ad26.COV2.S COVID-19 vaccine or a placebo. The chain links TRBV15 to TRBJ2-7; 9 nucleotides align to TRBD2. The specimen was peripheral blood, collected in a trial of Ad26.COV2.S vaccine versus placebo. The CDR3 DNA follows: TGTGCCACCAGCAGAACTAGCGGGCCCTACGAGCAGTACTTC. This codes for CATSRTSGPYEQYF.